A selection of T cell receptor beta chains follows, all from one sample in a study of blood T cell repertoires in COVID-19. Clones were read by immunoSEQ multiplex PCR, and TCRdb kept only the in-frame ones, dropping some. The data contain roughly 250,000 clones, over 75% of them singletons. Sequencing was done on a sample of peripheral blood. These receptor sequences come from a human donor in a cohort sampled during active COVID-19. Each CDR3 is given without its conserved first and last residue. The order of the fields is J gene, V gene, CDR3 protein.

TRBJ2-7,TRBV20-1,SARAGTSGS
TRBJ2-7,TRBV7-9,ASSPPGTEEYEQY
TRBJ2-5,TRBV7-2,ASSLAPRSIAGEGETQY
TRBJ2-1,TRBV2,ASTSTGTSYNEQF
TRBJ2-3,TRBV5-1,ASSFSGGATDTQY
TRBJ2-1,TRBV19,ASNRVGGSYNEQF
TRBJ2-1,TRBV9,ASSATVAGANEQF
TRBJ2-1,TRBV7-8,ASSLHYEQF
TRBJ1-5,TRBV2,ASRRSQPQH
TRBJ1-2,TRBV18,ASSPGQGNYGYT
TRBJ2-7,TRBV9,ASSVGSDLTGEQY
TRBJ2-2,TRBV10-2,ASSESRGGGELF
TRBJ2-1,TRBV5-1,ASSLSSVEQF